Following are 16 T cell receptor beta chains from one sample sequenced in a study of T cells in Graves' hyperthyroidism and ophthalmopathy. TCR beta CDR3 region amplification was performed from RNA transcripts. When the TCR CDR3 underwent first-round RT-PCR, the HTBI primer set was used. TCRdb called the multiplex PCR reads again in MiXCR, with one record for every CDR3 protein. This sample carries around 760,000 distinct CDR3 sequences, roughly 32% of them seen once, and the ten largest clones take around 30%. The sequenced material came from blood. The receptor source for this set is a woman aged 40 to 50 with Graves' hyperthyroidism.

This clonotype was detected many times. This chain joins TRBV29-1 and TRBJ1-3; tentatively, D is TRBD1 (5 bases). The CDR3 is 14 residues long. Trimming shortened V by 4 bases and J by 4 bases, and 14 bases separated the two germline ends. Germline CDR1 and CDR2: SQVTM and ANQGSEA. The CDR3 sequence is CSVARGTSGNTIYF. In DNA form, the CDR3 reads TGCAGCGTTGCTCGGGGGACCTCGGGAAACACCATATATTTT.

The chain couples TRBV20-1 to TRBJ2-7; D is possibly TRBD2 (6 bases). Trimming stripped 5 bases from V and 0 bases from J, with 17 bases between. Germline V gives CDR1 DFQATT, CDR2 SNEGSKA (reference sequence). The CDR3 totals 15 residues. CDR3 protein: CSAEFPGLSSYEQYF. DNA for the CDR3: TGCAGTGCTGAATTTCCGGGACTCTCCTCCTACGAGCAGTACTTC.

This clonotype was detected a few times. This CDR3 reads CSARNDRGLGYTF. CDR3 nucleotide sequence: TGCAGTGCTAGAAATGACAGGGGGCTTGGCTACACCTTC. V usage is TRBV20-1 and J usage is TRBJ1-2, with 10 bases matching TRBD1. Germline CDR1 reads DFQATT; CDR2 reads SNEGSKA (reference sequence). The J segment lost 7 bases and the V segment lost 2 bases, leaving 4 bases of the junction unmatched. This CDR3 contains 13 residues.

The rearrangement links TRBV4-1 to TRBJ2-5; D unclear. Trimming removed 3 bases at V and 4 bases at J, with 6 bases between. Germline CDR1 and CDR2: MGHRA and YSYEKL. The CDR3 sequence is 12 residues long. Here the CDR3 DNA reads TGCGCCAGCAGCCATCCCGGAGAGACCCAGTACTTC. It is translated as CASSHPGETQYF.

The V and J genes are TRBV7-8 and TRBJ1-5, with D maybe TRBD1 (5 bases). Per germline, CDR1 SGHVS and CDR2 FQNEAQ. The CDR3 contains 13 residues. V lost 10 bases to trimming and J lost 2 bases, with 12 bases between them. The CDR3 nucleotides are TGTGCCACAGTGGGGGTGGGCAATCAGCCCCAGCATTTT. Translating gives CATVGVGNQPQHF.

This clonotype was counted many times. The V call is TRBV7-8, the J call TRBJ2-2; D is undetermined. CDR1 is SGHVS and CDR2 is FQNEAQ in the germline V gene. There are 14 residues in the CDR3. V lost 0 bases and J 5 bases, leaving 7 bases between the germline ends. CDR3 in amino acids: CASSLAPTTGELFF. The CDR3 DNA follows: TGTGCCAGCAGCTTAGCTCCAACTACCGGGGAGCTGTTTTTT.

The chain recombines TRBV7-9 with TRBJ1-1, with 11 bases aligning to TRBD1. Unmatched junction bases numbered 4, after V lost 4 bases and J lost 3 bases. The CDR3 is 15 amino acids. Germline values: CDR1 SEHNR, CDR2 FQNEAQ (reference sequence). This CDR3 is CASSYRGQGDTEAFF. DNA of the CDR3: TGTGCCAGCAGCTACCGGGGACAGGGGGACACTGAAGCTTTCTTT.

For this clonotype: A much larger clone lies one base from this, so it may be a read error. The chain has TRBV5-1 and TRBJ1-1, with TRBD1 as a possible D gene (5 bases). Germline V gene lookup returns CDR1 SGHRS and CDR2 YFSETQ. The CDR3 covers 15 residues. With 4 bases removed from V and 1 base from J, the gap between germline ends came to 14 bases. The CDR3 region is CASSRGGGGNTEAFF. The CDR3 nucleotides read TGCGCCAGCAGCCGAGGTGGGGGTGGGAACACTGAAGCTTTCTTT.

The chain joins TRBV7-2 to TRBJ1-1, with a weak D call TRBD1 (6 bases). The CDR3 has 12 residues. Trimming took 5 bases from V and 11 from J, leaving 15 bases between them. Germline V gene sequence: CDR1 SGHTA, CDR2 FQGNSA. CDR3 sequence (DNA): TGTGCCAGCAGCCGAGGGGGAAATGAGGCTTTCTTT. Protein sequence: CASSRGGNEAFF.

The chain couples TRBV29-1 to TRBJ1-5; 9 nucleotides align to TRBD1. This CDR3 spans 14 amino acids. Trimming at V came to 4 bases and at J to 4 bases, leaving 5 bases not matched to a gene. In germline, CDR1 is SQVTM, CDR2 ANQGSEA. DNA of the CDR3: TGCAGCGTTGGGGACAGGGACACTAATCAGCCCCAGCATTTT. Translated: CSVGDRDTNQPQHF.

V and J are TRBV29-1 and TRBJ1-2; 7 nucleotides line up with TRBD1. Germline-derived CDR1 and CDR2 are SQVTM and ANQGSEA. Trimming at V came to 6 bases and at J to 4 bases, leaving 5 bases not matched to a gene. There are 12 residues in the CDR3. The CDR3 protein is CSVETGPYGYTF. The DNA for the CDR3 is TGCAGCGTCGAGACAGGGCCCTATGGCTACACCTTC.

The rearrangement joins TRBV20-1 to TRBJ1-3; D unclear. V was pared by 5 bases and J by 0 bases, with 11 bases between. Germline lookup yields CDR1 DFQATT and CDR2 SNEGSKA (reference sequence). This CDR3 is 14 amino acids long. In DNA, the CDR3 is TGCAGTGCTTTAAGGTGGTCCTCTGGAAACACCATATATTTT. Translated: CSALRWSSGNTIYF.

The sample holds many counts of this clonotype. The chain recombines TRBV20-1 with TRBJ1-1; D remains ambiguous. Trimming took off 5 bases at V and 3 bases at J, with 19 bases between the two ends. Germline CDR1 and CDR2: DFQATT and SNEGSKA (reference sequence). This CDR3 contains 15 residues. CDR3 protein: CSALPASLVDTEAFF. The CDR3 coding sequence is TGCAGTGCTCTACCCGCCAGTTTAGTTGACACTGAAGCTTTCTTT.

The V gene is TRBV11-2, the J gene TRBJ2-1; D is ambiguous. V dropped 1 base and J dropped 12 bases, with 7 bases sitting between them. This CDR3 is 11 amino acids long. CDR1 is SGHAT, CDR2 FQNNGV, per germline. CDR3 sequence: CASSLGAGQFF. CDR3 bases: TGTGCCAGCAGCTTAGGGGCAGGGCAGTTCTTC.

This clonotype was counted between two and nine times. The chain recombines TRBV12-3 or TRBV12-4 with TRBJ1-3; D remains unclear. Between the trimmed V and J ends, which lost 7 bases and 0 bases, there was a span of 13 bases. This CDR3 is 15 amino acids long. The CDR3 region is CASMRQVLSGNTIYF. For the CDR3, the DNA is TGTGCCAGCATGAGGCAGGTCCTCTCTGGAAACACCATATATTTT.

The genes are TRBV20-1 and TRBJ2-5; possibly TRBD1 or TRBD2 for D (5 bases each). CDR1 and CDR2 from the germline V gene are DFQATT and SNEGSKA (reference sequence). V gave up 2 bases and J gave up 9 bases, with 19 bases separating them. The CDR3 covers 14 residues. CDR3 nucleotides: TGCAGTGCTAGAATTGGTGGCGGACTGGGGGCCCAGTACTTC. It yields the protein CSARIGGGLGAQYF.